The clone carrying this TCR beta chain was detected many times. Its cognate antigen is unknown. One junction end does not reproduce the germline sequence, and a read error may be involved. This record comes from a study of HIV-infected children after antiretroviral therapy interruption. RNA-based 3' RACE libraries used unique molecular identifiers. In TCRdb, the 3' RACE reads were re-called with MiXCR into one record per CDR3 protein. The sample has 30,000 to 50,000 distinct CDR3 sequences, approximately 7% seen once. Study-wide points: Minor non-naive CD45RA+ populations, like EMRA or stem memory, might contaminate naive sorts.

The length of the CDR3 is 13 residues. The treatment: PENTA 11 planned treatment interruption arm or continuous ART arm. Naive CD4+ CD45RA+ CD45RO- T cells were FACS-sorted from thawed PBMCs. The chain combines TRBV23-1 with TRBJ2-5, with D perhaps TRBD2 (5 bases). TRBV23-1 counts as an open reading frame of uncertain function. The TCR comes from a pool of human donors with HIV. The sample in question was CD45RA+ CD4+ T cells from PBMCs, pooled from several time points, obtained from a donor given antiretroviral therapy, either interrupted or continuous. The subset denotes: naive CD4+ CD45RA+ CD45RO- T cells. CDR3 nucleotides: TGTGCCAGCAGTCCTGGACTTCAAGACACCCAGTACTTT. It codes for CASSPGLQDTQYF.